This entry lists 20 T cell receptor beta chains sequenced from one sample in a study of blood T cell repertoires in COVID-19. Method: immunoSEQ multiplex PCR; TCRdb's copy keeps in-frame clones and lacks some. In the table there are about 170,000 clones, about 85% of which are singletons. The source material was peripheral blood. Source of these receptors: an older man with COVID-19, enrolled during active disease.

This clone was seen a single time. This chain connects TRBV5-4 to TRBJ2-2; weak D call: TRBD1 (7 bases). V gave up 5 bases and J gave up 4 bases, with 18 bases separating them. The germline gives CDR1 SGHNT, CDR2 YYREEE (reference sequence). The CDR3 loop spans 16 amino acids. CDR3 nucleotide sequence: TGTGCCAGCAGGATAGACAGGGCGCGGGGCACCGGGGAGCTGTTTTTT. It translates to CASRIDRARGTGELFF.

V is TRBV6-2 or TRBV6-3 and J is TRBJ1-5, with no clear D. Per germline, CDR1 MNHEY and CDR2 SVGEGT. Trimming left V 1 base short and J 5 bases short, with 15 bases between. This CDR3 comprises 16 residues. CDR3 bases: TGTGCCAGCAGTTACTATTTGGGAAGGGAGGATCAGCCCCAGCATTTT. It yields the protein CASSYYLGREDQPQHF.

Remarks on this clone: Additional DNA sequences in this sample encode the identical CDR3. V gene TRBV24-1 combines with J gene TRBJ2-7, with TRBD1 identical over 10 bases. This CDR3 comprises 14 residues. The J segment lost 5 bases and the V segment lost 5 bases, leaving 5 bases of the junction unmatched. Germline loops: CDR1 KGHDR, CDR2 SFDVKD. CDR3 in amino acids: CATSARTGGDEQYF. Here the CDR3 DNA reads TGTGCCACCAGTGCCCGGACAGGGGGGGACGAGCAGTACTTC.

The genes are TRBV18 and TRBJ1-4; the match to TRBD1 covers 7 bases. V dropped 3 bases and J dropped 10; count of bases not matched to a gene: 5. CDR1 and CDR2 from the germline V gene are KGHSH and LQKENI. CDR3 length: 13 residues. The CDR3 here is CASSPGQSVKLFF. The CDR3 DNA sequence: TGTGCCAGCTCACCGGGACAGTCGGTAAAACTGTTTTTT.

This chain uses TRBV15 with TRBJ2-5, with a tentative D call TRBD1 (6 bases). CDR3 length: 15 residues. V lost 3 bases to trimming and J lost 1 base, with 12 bases between them. Germline values: CDR1 LNHNV, CDR2 YYDKDF (reference sequence). The CDR3 nucleotides read TGTGCCACCAGCAGCCCCGACAGGAGCCAAGAGACCCAGTACTTC. Translation gives CATSSPDRSQETQYF.

The chain carries TRBV6-6 and TRBJ1-5, with 7 bases identical to TRBD1. CDR1 is MNHNY and CDR2 is SVGAGI in the germline V gene (reference sequence). With 8 bases clipped from V and 1 base from J, the junction kept 5 bases outside the gene matches. CDR3 size: 14 residues. DNA for the CDR3: TGTGCCAGCTACCCAGGGGGGAGCAATCAGCCCCAGCATTTT. It codes for CASYPGGSNQPQHF.

A few counts support this clone. This sequence joins TRBV6-5 and TRBJ1-6, with 9 bases identical to TRBD1. This CDR3 comprises 14 residues. V lost 4 bases, J lost 9 bases, and 4 bases stayed unmatched. Germline V gene lookup returns CDR1 MNHEY and CDR2 SVGAGI. CDR3 nucleotide sequence: TGTGCCAGCAGTTCCCGGGACAGGGTTTCACCCCTCCACTTT. It translates to CASSSRDRVSPLHF.

The rearrangement uses TRBV18 and TRBJ1-4; D ambiguous. V lost 3 bases and J 7 bases, leaving 12 bases between the germline ends. Per the germline V gene, CDR1 is KGHSH and CDR2 is LQKENI. The CDR3 length is 14 residues. The CDR3 sequence: CASSPSRGTEKLFF. Here the CDR3 DNA reads TGTGCCAGCTCACCTTCACGGGGTACTGAAAAACTGTTTTTT.

This clone has a handful of counts. This chain joins TRBV12-3 or TRBV12-4 and TRBJ1-3, with 8 positions matching TRBD1. Trimming removed 5 bases from V and 6 bases from J; junction bases left unmatched: 3. The CDR3 length is 13 residues. CDR3 nucleotides: TGTGCCAGCAGTACAGGGGGTGTAAACACCATATATTTT. Protein sequence: CASSTGGVNTIYF.

This clone has just a few counts. V gene TRBV10-1 combines with J gene TRBJ2-1; 10 positions match TRBD2. From germline, CDR1 is WNHNN and CDR2 SYGVQD (reference sequence). This CDR3 has 19 amino acids. The junction had 10 bases not matched to a gene; V was cut back by 2 bases and J by 0 bases. In DNA, the CDR3 is TGCGCCAGCAGTGAGGAGATCCCGGGACTAGCGACCTCCTACAATGAGCAGTTCTTC. This gives the protein CASSEEIPGLATSYNEQFF.

The chain couples TRBV6-5 to TRBJ2-5, with TRBD1 as a possible D gene (5 bases). CDR1 and CDR2 from the germline V gene are MNHEY and SVGAGI. Trimming left V 2 bases short and J 1 base short, with 5 bases between. This CDR3 contains 13 residues. DNA of the CDR3: TGTGCCAGCAGTTACCAGGGCCAAGAGACCCAGTACTTC. Amino acids: CASSYQGQETQYF.

The chain has TRBV28 and TRBJ1-6, with D unresolved. This CDR3 spans 16 amino acids. V was trimmed by 6 bases and J by 9 bases, leaving 21 bases between them. The germline V gene has CDR1 MDHEN and CDR2 SYDVKM. CDR3 in DNA: TGTGCCAGCAGGAACTCGATGGGAGTCGATAGTTCACCCCTCCACTTT. As protein: CASRNSMGVDSSPLHF.

The gene calls are TRBV5-1 and TRBJ2-5; 9 bases fit TRBD2. Germline CDR1 reads SGHRS; CDR2 reads YFSETQ. The junction had 12 bases not matched to a gene; V was cut back by 7 bases and J by 5 bases. The CDR3 is 15 amino acids. CDR3 sequence reads: CASLTSGGQGETQYF. Written as DNA, the CDR3 is TGCGCCAGCCTCACCAGCGGGGGGCAGGGGGAGACCCAGTACTTC.

This clone was seen more than once but under ten times. The chain employs TRBV27 and TRBJ1-1; a possible D gene is TRBD1 (5 bases). Germline loops: CDR1 MNHEY, CDR2 SMNVEV (reference sequence). V gave up 2 bases and J gave up 5 bases, with 12 bases separating them. The CDR3 is made up of 14 amino acids. CDR3 sequence (DNA): TGTGCCAGCAGTTTAGTGGGGCTAGCGACTGAAGCTTTCTTT. As protein: CASSLVGLATEAFF.

The rearrangement links TRBV3-1 (or the pseudogene TRBV3-2) to TRBJ1-5, with D uncertain. Germline values: CDR1 LGHDT, CDR2 YNNKEL (reference sequence). V was clipped by 2 bases and J by 2 bases, with 7 bases between them. This CDR3 region has 14 residues. The CDR3 region has the DNA TGTGCCAGCAGCCAATGGCCAGGCAATCAGCCCCAGCATTTT. It is translated as CASSQWPGNQPQHF.

The chain uses TRBV5-1 and TRBJ1-3; TRBD1 might be the D (6 bases). V was cut by 2 bases and J by 2 bases, with 20 bases left in between. The CDR3 is 18 amino acids. CDR1 SGHRS and CDR2 YFSETQ come from the germline V gene. DNA for the CDR3: TGCGCCAGCAGCTTCACGACCGCCGACAGGTTAACTGGAAACACCATATATTTT. Its translation is CASSFTTADRLTGNTIYF.

V is TRBV5-1 and J is TRBJ1-4, with 8 positions matching TRBD1. This CDR3 contains 13 residues. Germline values: CDR1 SGHRS, CDR2 YFSETQ. V lost 4 bases to trimming and J lost 8 bases; unmatched junction nucleotides: 4. For the CDR3, the DNA is TGCGCCAGCAGCCCGGACAGGGTGGAAAAACTGTTTTTT. Amino acid sequence: CASSPDRVEKLFF.

The gene calls are TRBV5-6 and TRBJ1-6; TRBD1 might be the D (6 bases). Per the germline V gene, CDR1 is SGHDT and CDR2 is YYEEEE. The CDR3 spans 11 residues. The V end was cut by 7 bases, the J end by 7 bases, with 6 bases between. The CDR3 DNA reads as TGTGCCAGCCAGGGGAATTCACCCCTCCACTTT. This codes for CASQGNSPLHF.

In DNA form, the CDR3 reads TGTGCCAGCAGTGAGCCAGGTGATAACACTGAAGCTTTCTTT. Translated: CASSEPGDNTEAFF. This rearrangement joins TRBV6-2 or TRBV6-3 to TRBJ1-1; unclear D gene. The CDR3 is made up of 14 amino acids. V was pared by 5 bases and J by 2 bases, with 12 bases between. CDR1 is MNHEY, CDR2 SVGEGT, per germline.

This chain links TRBV4-3 with TRBJ2-1; TRBD2 matches at 7 bases. Germline V gives CDR1 LGHNA, CDR2 YSLEER. V dropped 0 bases and J dropped 3; count of bases not matched to a gene: 5. The length of the CDR3 is 16 residues. This CDR3 reads CASSQDPAGIYNEQFF. CDR3 DNA sequence: TGCGCCAGCAGCCAAGACCCAGCGGGGATCTACAATGAGCAGTTCTTC.